This T cell receptor (beta chain) was sequenced for a study of regulatory T cells in long-lasting Graves disease. Specified time point: persistent/refractory GD, antithyroid drugs over 5 years with positive TRAb. The TCR library was made from RNA extracted from PBMCs. This clonotype occurred a few times. Germline lookup yields CDR1 GTSNPN and CDR2 SVGIG (reference sequence). V was shortened by 4 bases and J by 5 bases, with 11 bases between the two germline ends. This CDR3 is 12 amino acids long. Libraries of TCR beta came from iRepertoire HTBI primers plus Arm-PCR of CDR3 regions. From the multiplex PCR reads, TCRdb called clonotypes with MiXCR, one entry per CDR3 protein. The sample lists about 400,000 distinct CDR3 sequences, around 21% seen once, with roughly 20% in the top ten.

This chain joins TRBV30 and TRBJ1-2; a weak D match, TRBD1 (5 bases). The material was peripheral blood mononuclear cells (PBMCs), obtained when the disease was refractory, from a patient treated with antithyroid drugs. The TCR originated in a female donor with Graves disease. CDR3 DNA: TGTGCCTGGACCCAGGGAAGATATGGCTACACCTTC. Protein: CAWTQGRYGYTF.